This entry describes one T cell receptor beta chain. Its antigen is not identified. The data originate from a study of T cells after yellow fever vaccination. As for the study in general: In the case of low-cell-number fractions, SMART-Seq v4 Ultra Low Input was used for preparation.

The authors made TCR cDNA by 5'RACE template switching, adding a universal primer site and UMIs. MiXCR, run by TCRdb on the 5' RACE reads, gives a single entry per CDR3 protein. The table lists hundreds of thousands of distinct CDR3 sequences, 8.7% of them singletons. Regarding the study as a whole: A small share of clonotypes appeared in both CD4 and CD8 compartments.

Germline CDR1 SGHTA, CDR2 FQGNSA. This CDR3 contains 14 residues. The V and J ends lost 5 bases and 2 bases respectively, with 12 bases between them. Here the sequenced sample was PBMCs, taken on the day of the first yellow fever vaccination. The TCR comes from a man aged 18 to 30 who received the YFV17D yellow fever vaccine. The chain couples TRBV7-2 to TRBJ1-1; D is uncertain. The DNA for the CDR3 is TGTGCCAGCAGCCTTACACGACTCAACACTGAAGCTTTCTTT. Encoded protein: CASSLTRLNTEAFF.